The present T cell receptor (beta chain) was sequenced within a study of blood T cell repertoires in COVID-19. For the study at large: Material from acute and convalescent COVID-19 was sourced from the United States, Italy and Spain.

TCRdb keeps only in-frame clones here, not all; method: immunoSEQ multiplex PCR. This table holds approximately 100,000 clones, about 64% found once. Trimming shortened V by 5 bases and J by 9 bases, and 13 bases separated the two germline ends. CDR3 length: 12 amino acids. Germline V lookup: CDR1 SGHVS, CDR2 FQNEAQ. The chain couples TRBV7-8 to TRBJ2-5; weak D call: TRBD1 (5 bases). This sequence was found in a human donor with acute or convalescent COVID-19. The donor label of this sample is uncertain. Sequencing used peripheral blood. The CDR3 DNA sequence: TGTGCCAGCAGCCCGCCCCAAGGGGCCCAGTACTTC. It encodes CASSPPQGAQYF.